This T cell receptor (beta chain) emerged from a study of blood T cell repertoires in COVID-19. For the study at large: PBMCs, B-cell-depleted T cells, or T cells were the source of the cDNA or gDNA that made up the material.

Sequencing was performed with immunoSEQ multiplex PCR; in TCRdb, only in-frame clones are kept and a portion is missing. This table holds 150,000 to 200,000 clones, approximately 86% found once. This clone was seen a handful of times. Germline V lookup: CDR1 MNHEY, CDR2 SVGAGI. This CDR3 is 13 amino acids long. Trimming took 6 bases from V and 0 from J, leaving 6 bases between them. V usage is TRBV6-5 and J usage is TRBJ2-4; no clear D gene. The sequenced sample was peripheral blood. The clonotype originates from an elderly woman with COVID-19, enrolled during active disease. The CDR3 reads CASSSLAKNIQYF. The CDR3 DNA follows: TGTGCCAGCAGCTCCCTAGCCAAAAACATTCAGTACTTC.